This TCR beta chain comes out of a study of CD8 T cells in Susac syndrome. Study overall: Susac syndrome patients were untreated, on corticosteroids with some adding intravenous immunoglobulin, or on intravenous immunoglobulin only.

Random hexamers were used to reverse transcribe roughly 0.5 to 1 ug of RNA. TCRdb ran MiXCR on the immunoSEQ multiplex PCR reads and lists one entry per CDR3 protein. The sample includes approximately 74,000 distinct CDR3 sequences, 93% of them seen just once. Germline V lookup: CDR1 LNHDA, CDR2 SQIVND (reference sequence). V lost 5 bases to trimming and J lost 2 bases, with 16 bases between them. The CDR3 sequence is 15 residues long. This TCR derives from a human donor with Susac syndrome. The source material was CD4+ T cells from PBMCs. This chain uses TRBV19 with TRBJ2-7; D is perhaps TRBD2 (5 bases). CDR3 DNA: TGTGCCAGTAGTTCAGGAGGAGCCCCTCCCTACGAGCAGTACTTC. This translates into CASSSGGAPPYEQYF.